A selection of T cell receptor beta chains follows, all from one sample in a study of cytomegalovirus exposure and HLA in healthy donors. This table comes from immunoSEQ multiplex PCR, and its TCRdb copy is limited to in-frame clones, with some not included. The data show fewer than 130,000 clones, more than 75% seen once. Material for sequencing was PBMCs. These TCRs come from a man between 35 and 55 years old in good health and CMV-seronegative. CDR3s include the opening cysteine and the closing phenylalanine or tryptophan. The order of the fields is D gene, J gene, clone size, V gene, CDR3 DNA, CDR3 protein. A D gene is named only where the DNA matches it firmly. A row's size may be missing; if present it is once, few, many or a size class.

TRBD1	TRBJ1-6	NA	TRBV27	TGTGCCAGCAGCCCGTCCGGACAGGTTTCACCCCTCCACTTT	CASSPSGQVSPLHF
NA	TRBJ2-2	NA	TRBV9	TGTGCCAGCAGCGTAGAACTGCGGACCGGGGAGCTGTTTTTT	CASSVELRTGELFF
NA	TRBJ1-1	NA	TRBV30	TGTGCCTGGAGACCAGGTTCGAACACTGAAGCTTTCTTT	CAWRPGSNTEAFF
TRBD1	TRBJ1-1	NA	TRBV28	TGTGCCAGCAGTTCGGACAGGAGTAAGGGAGCTTTCTTT	CASSSDRSKGAFF
TRBD1	TRBJ1-2	NA	TRBV5-1	TGCGCCAGCAGCGAACCGGGACAGGTAGACTATGGCTACACCTTC	CASSEPGQVDYGYTF
NA	TRBJ1-5	NA	TRBV28	TGTGCCAGCATCCCGGCGGTCTTGGGGCATCAGCCCCAGCATTTT	CASIPAVLGHQPQHF
NA	TRBJ1-4	NA	TRBV9	TGTGCCAGCAGCGTAAGCACAGGGTTGGCGTCTAATGAAAAACTGTTTTTT	CASSVSTGLASNEKLFF
TRBD2	TRBJ2-5	NA	TRBV29-1	TGCAGCGTTAGCGCGGGGGTGACCCAGTACTTC	CSVSAGVTQYF
NA	TRBJ1-1	NA	TRBV6-9	TGTGCCAGCAGTTCCGCGGTAAAGGGGTTGGGCACTGAAGCTTTCTTT	CASSSAVKGLGTEAFF
NA	TRBJ2-5	NA	TRBV28	TGTGCCAGCAGTGCCCCCGACAGCTTACAAGAGACCCAGTACTTC	CASSAPDSLQETQYF
NA	TRBJ2-7	NA	TRBV27	TGTGCCAGCAGTTCCCCGCCCCCCGGACTGGGCGAGCAGTACTTC	CASSSPPPGLGEQYF
TRBD1	TRBJ2-3	few	TRBV19	TGTGCCAGTAGCCCCCACAGGGGGCGCACAGATACGCAGTATTTT	CASSPHRGRTDTQYF
NA	TRBJ1-4	NA	TRBV4-1	TGCGCCAGCAGCCAAGGAGGAACAATTAATGAAAAACTGTTTTTT	CASSQGGTINEKLFF
NA	TRBJ1-5	NA	TRBV15	TGTGCCACCAGCAGAGATGCGGGGAGTCAGCCCCAGCATTTT	CATSRDAGSQPQHF
NA	TRBJ2-7	NA	TRBV19	TGTGCCAGTAGCCCTCTCTCAGGCCAGCGGAGCTACGAGCAGTACTTC	CASSPLSGQRSYEQYF
TRBD2	TRBJ2-5	NA	TRBV9	TGTGCCAGCAGCGTCGGGGGGTCCCAAGAGACCCAGTACTTC	CASSVGGSQETQYF
NA	TRBJ1-1	NA	TRBV6-4	TGTGCCAGCAGTGAACCTGGGGGGACTGAAGCTTTCTTT	CASSEPGGTEAFF
TRBD1	TRBJ1-1	NA	TRBV6-5	TGTGCCAGCAAATGGGACAGCACGAACACTGAAGCTTTCTTT	CASKWDSTNTEAFF